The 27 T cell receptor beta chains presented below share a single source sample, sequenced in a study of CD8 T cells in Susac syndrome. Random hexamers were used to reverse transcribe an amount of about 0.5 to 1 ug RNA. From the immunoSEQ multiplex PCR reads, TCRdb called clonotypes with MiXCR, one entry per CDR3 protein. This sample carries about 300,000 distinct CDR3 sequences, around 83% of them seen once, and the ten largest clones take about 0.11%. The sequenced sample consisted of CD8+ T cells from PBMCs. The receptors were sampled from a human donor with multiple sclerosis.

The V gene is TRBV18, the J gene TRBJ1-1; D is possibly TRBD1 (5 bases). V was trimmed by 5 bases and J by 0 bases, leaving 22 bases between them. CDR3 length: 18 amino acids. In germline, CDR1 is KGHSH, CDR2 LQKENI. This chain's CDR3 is CASSNQRGTNFMNTEAFF. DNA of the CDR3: TGTGCCAGCTCAAACCAAAGAGGGACTAACTTCATGAACACTGAAGCTTTCTTT.

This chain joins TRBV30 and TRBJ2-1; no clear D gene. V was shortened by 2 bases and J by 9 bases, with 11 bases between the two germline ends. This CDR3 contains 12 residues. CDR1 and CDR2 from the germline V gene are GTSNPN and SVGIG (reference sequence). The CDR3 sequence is CAWSYRRVEQFF. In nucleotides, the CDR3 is TGTGCCTGGAGTTACCGTAGGGTTGAGCAGTTCTTC.

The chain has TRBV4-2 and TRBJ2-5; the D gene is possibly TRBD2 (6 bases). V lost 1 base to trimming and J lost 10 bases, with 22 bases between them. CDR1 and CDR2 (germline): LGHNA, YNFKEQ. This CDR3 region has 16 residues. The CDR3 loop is CASSQVARGGVWDQYF. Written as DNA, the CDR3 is TGTGCCAGCAGCCAAGTAGCGCGCGGCGGGGTTTGGGACCAGTACTTC.

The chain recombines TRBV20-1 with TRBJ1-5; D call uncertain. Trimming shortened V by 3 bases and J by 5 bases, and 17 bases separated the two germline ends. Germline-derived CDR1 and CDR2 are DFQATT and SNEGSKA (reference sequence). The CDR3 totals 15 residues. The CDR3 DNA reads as TGCAGTGCTAGTGACGCACAAGACTCATATCAGCCCCAGCATTTT. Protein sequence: CSASDAQDSYQPQHF.

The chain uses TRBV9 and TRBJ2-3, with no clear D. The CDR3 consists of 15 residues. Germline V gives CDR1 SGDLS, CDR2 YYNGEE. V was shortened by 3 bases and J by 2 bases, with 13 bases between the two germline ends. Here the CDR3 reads CASSDRRGPTDTQYF. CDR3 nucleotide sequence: TGTGCCAGCAGCGACCGGAGAGGTCCCACAGATACGCAGTATTTT.

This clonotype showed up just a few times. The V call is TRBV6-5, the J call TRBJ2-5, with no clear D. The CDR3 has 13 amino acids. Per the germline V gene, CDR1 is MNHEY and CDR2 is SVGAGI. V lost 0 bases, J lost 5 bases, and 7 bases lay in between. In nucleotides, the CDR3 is TGTGCCAGCAGTTACTCGATTCGGGAGACCCAGTACTTC. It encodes CASSYSIRETQYF.

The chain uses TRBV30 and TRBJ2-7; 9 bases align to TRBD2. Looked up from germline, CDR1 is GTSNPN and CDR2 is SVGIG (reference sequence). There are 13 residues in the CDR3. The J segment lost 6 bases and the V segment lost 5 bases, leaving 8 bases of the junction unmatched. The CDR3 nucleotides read TGTGCCTGGGTGAACGCGGGAGGGCGCGAGCAGTACTTC. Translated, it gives CAWVNAGGREQYF. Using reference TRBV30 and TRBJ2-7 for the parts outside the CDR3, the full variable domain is SQTIHQWPATLVQPVGSPLSLECTVEGTSNPNLYWYRQAAGRGLQLLFYSVGIGQISSEVPQNLSASRPQDRQFILSSKKLLLSDSGFYLCAWVNAGGREQYFGPGTRLTVT.

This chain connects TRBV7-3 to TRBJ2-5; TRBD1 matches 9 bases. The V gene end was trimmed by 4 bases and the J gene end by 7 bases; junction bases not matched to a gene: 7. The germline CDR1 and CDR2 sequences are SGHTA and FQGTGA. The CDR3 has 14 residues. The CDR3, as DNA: TGTGCCAGCAGCTCAGGGGACAGGGTGGGGACCCAGTACTTC. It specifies CASSSGDRVGTQYF.

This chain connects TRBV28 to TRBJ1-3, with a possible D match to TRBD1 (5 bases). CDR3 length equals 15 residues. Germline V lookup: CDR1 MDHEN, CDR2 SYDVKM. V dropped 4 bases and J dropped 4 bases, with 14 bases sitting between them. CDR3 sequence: CASSSEWGEGNTIYF. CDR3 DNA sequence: TGTGCCAGCAGTTCCGAGTGGGGGGAAGGAAACACCATATATTTT.

The CDR3, as DNA: TGTGCCAGCACGCCGCCTTTTGGGCCCGGGGAGCTGTTTTTT. Its translation: CASTPPFGPGELFF. J is TRBJ2-2 and V is TRBV28; D gene unclear. Trimming stripped 7 bases from V and 6 bases from J, with 15 bases between. Germline CDR1 is MDHEN and CDR2 is SYDVKM. The CDR3 spans 14 residues.

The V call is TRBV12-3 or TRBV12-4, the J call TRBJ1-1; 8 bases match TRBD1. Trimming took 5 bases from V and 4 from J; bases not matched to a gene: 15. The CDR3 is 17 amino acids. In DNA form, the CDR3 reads TGTGCCAGCAGTCCTCCCATCAGGGGGCGAGACGGCACTGAAGCTTTCTTT. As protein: CASSPPIRGRDGTEAFF.

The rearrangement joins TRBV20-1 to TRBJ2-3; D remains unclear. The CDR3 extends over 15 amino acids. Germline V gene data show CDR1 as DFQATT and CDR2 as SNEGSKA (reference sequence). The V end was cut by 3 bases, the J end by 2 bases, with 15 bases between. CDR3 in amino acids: CSASLSPHHTDTQYF. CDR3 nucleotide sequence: TGCAGTGCTAGTTTGTCCCCCCACCACACAGATACGCAGTATTTT.

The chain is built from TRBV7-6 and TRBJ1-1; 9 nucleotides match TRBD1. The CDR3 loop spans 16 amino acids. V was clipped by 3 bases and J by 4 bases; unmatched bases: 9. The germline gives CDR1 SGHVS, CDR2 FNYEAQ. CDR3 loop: CASSFRDRVVGTEAFF. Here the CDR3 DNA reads TGTGCCAGCAGCTTCCGGGACAGGGTTGTGGGCACTGAAGCTTTCTTT.

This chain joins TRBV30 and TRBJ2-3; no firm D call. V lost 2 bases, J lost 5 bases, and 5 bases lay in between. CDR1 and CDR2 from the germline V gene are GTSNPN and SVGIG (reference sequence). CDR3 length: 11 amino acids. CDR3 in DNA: TGTGCCTGGAGTCTAGGAGATACGCAGTATTTT. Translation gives CAWSLGDTQYF.

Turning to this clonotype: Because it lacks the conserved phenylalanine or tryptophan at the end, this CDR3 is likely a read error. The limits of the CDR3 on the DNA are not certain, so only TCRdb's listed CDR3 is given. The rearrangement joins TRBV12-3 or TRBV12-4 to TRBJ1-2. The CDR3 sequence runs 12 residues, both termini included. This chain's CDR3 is CASSSGGAGPDI.

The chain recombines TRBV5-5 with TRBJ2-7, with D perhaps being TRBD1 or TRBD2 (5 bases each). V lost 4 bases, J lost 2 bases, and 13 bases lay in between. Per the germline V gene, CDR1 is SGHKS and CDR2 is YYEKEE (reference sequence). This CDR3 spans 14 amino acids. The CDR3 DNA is TGTGCCAGCAGCATCGGGGACGGAGCCTACGAGCAGTACTTC. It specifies CASSIGDGAYEQYF.

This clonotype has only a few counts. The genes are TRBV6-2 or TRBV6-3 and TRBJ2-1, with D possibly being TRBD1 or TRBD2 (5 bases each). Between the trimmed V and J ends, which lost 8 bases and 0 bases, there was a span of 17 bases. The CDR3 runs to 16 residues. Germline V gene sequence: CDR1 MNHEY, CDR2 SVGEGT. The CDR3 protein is CASLRGAGRSYNEQFF. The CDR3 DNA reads TGTGCCAGCTTGCGAGGGGCAGGCCGCTCCTACAATGAGCAGTTCTTC.

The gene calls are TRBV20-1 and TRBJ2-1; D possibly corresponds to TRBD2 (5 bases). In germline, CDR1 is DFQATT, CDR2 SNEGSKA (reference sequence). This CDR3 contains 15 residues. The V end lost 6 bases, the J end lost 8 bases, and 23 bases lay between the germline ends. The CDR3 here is CSAPDNNHLGDEQFF. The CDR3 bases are TGCAGTGCCCCCGACAACAACCATCTCGGGGATGAGCAGTTCTTC.

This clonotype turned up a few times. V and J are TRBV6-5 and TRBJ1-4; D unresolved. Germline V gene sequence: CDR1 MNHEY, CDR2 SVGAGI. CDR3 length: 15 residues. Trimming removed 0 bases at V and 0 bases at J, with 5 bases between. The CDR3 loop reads CASSYSMPTNEKLFF. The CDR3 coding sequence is TGTGCCAGCAGTTACTCGATGCCAACTAATGAAAAACTGTTTTTT.

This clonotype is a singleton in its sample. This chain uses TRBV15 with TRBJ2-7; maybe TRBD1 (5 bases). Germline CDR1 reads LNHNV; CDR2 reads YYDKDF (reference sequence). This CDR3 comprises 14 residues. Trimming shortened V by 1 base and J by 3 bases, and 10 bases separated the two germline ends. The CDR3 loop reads CATSRAGNGYEQYF. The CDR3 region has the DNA TGTGCCACCAGCAGAGCAGGGAACGGCTACGAGCAGTACTTC.

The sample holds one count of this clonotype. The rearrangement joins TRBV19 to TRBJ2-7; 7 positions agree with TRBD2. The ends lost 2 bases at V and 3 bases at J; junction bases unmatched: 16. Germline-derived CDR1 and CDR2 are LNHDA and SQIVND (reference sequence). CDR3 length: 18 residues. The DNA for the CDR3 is TGTGCCAGTAGTATACCACCGCGAACGGGAGGTGGGTTCTACGAGCAGTACTTC. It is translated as CASSIPPRTGGGFYEQYF.

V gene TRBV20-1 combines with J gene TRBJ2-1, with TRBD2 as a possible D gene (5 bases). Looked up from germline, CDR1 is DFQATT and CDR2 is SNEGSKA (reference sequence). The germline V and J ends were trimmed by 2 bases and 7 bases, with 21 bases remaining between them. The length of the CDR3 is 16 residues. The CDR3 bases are TGCAGTGCTAGACCATGGAGGCTTGCGAACGGGAATGAGCAGTTCTTC. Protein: CSARPWRLANGNEQFF.

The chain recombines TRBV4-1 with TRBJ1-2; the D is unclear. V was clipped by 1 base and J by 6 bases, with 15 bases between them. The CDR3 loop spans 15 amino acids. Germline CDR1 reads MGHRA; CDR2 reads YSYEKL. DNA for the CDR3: TGCGCCAGCAGCCAAGGGCGCGGGAACGGGCATGGCTACACCTTC. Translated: CASSQGRGNGHGYTF.

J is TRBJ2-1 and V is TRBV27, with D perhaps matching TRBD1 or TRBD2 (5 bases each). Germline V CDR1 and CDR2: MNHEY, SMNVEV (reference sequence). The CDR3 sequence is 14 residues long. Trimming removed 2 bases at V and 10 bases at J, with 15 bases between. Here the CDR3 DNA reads TGTGCCAGCAGTTTAAGGGGTGGGAGAGGGGAGCAGTTCTTC. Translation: CASSLRGGRGEQFF.

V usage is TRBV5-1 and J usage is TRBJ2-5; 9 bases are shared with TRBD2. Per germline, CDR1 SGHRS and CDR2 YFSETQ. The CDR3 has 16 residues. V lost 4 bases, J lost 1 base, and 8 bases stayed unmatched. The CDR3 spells CASSTRLTSGQETQYF. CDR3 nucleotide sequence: TGCGCCAGCAGCACCCGACTGACTAGCGGCCAAGAGACCCAGTACTTC.

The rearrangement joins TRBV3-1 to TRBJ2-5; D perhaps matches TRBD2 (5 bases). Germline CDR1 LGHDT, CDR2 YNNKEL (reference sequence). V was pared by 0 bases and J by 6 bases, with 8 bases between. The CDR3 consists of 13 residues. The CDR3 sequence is CASSQDLGKTQYF. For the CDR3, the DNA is TGTGCCAGCAGCCAAGATCTCGGGAAGACCCAGTACTTC.

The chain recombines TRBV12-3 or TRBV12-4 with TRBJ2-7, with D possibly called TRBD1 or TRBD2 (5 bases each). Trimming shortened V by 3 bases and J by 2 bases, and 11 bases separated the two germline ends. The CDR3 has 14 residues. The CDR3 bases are TGTGCCAGCAGTTTGACCGGGGCCGCCTACGAGCAGTACTTC. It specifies CASSLTGAAYEQYF.